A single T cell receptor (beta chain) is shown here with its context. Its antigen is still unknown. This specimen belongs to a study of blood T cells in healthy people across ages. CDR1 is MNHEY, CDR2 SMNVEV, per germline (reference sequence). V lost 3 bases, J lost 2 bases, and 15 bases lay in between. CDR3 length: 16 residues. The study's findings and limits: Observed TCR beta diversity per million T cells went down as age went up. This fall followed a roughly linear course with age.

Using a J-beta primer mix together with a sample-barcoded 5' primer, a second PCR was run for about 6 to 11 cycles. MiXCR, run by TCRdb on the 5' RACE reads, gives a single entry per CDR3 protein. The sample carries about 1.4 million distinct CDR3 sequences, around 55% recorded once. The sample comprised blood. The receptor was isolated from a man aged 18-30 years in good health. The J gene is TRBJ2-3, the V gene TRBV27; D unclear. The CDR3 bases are TGTGCCAGCAGTTTTTTGGGTACCTCTAACACAGATACGCAGTATTTT. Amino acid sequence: CASSFLGTSNTDTQYF.